Below, 20 T cell receptor beta chains from the same sample are listed, as sequenced in a study of CD8+ T cells in alopecia areata. The treatment denotes: oral pan-JAK inhibitor, 5-10 mg twice daily. In each case, RNA was isolated and then reverse transcribed into cDNA as the sequencing template. The protocol was immunoSEQ multiplex PCR, while the TCRdb copy is restricted to in-frame clones and leaves out a portion. Seen here are 87,000 or so clones, about two thirds observed once, and the top ten hold 15% to 20%. The material was CD8+ T cells sorted from blood, obtained at week 44, from a patient treated with tofacitinib. These receptors all stem from a human donor with alopecia areata.

This clone was recorded many times. This chain links TRBV10-2 with TRBJ2-4, with D unclear. Trimming cost V 1 base and J 8 bases, with 15 bases left between them. Germline lookup yields CDR1 WSHSY and CDR2 SAAADI. There are 15 residues in the CDR3. CDR3 coding DNA: TGCGCCAGCAGTGAGTTGGCGTTCGGCGAAGACATTCAGTACTTC. Its translation: CASSELAFGEDIQYF.

This chain connects TRBV5-6 to TRBJ2-1, with 7 bases identical to TRBD2. Per the germline V gene, CDR1 is SGHDT and CDR2 is YYEEEE. The CDR3 consists of 13 residues. J gave up 9 bases and V 0 bases, and 3 bases lay outside the gene matches. DNA of the CDR3: TGTGCCAGCAGCTTGGCCCCGGGGGGTGAGCAGTTCTTC. Residues: CASSLAPGGEQFF.

This chain uses TRBV27 with TRBJ1-2; 9 nucleotides align to TRBD1. The germline V gene has CDR1 MNHEY and CDR2 SMNVEV (reference sequence). V gave up 1 base and J gave up 7 bases; unmatched junction bases: 16. The CDR3 is 18 amino acids. This CDR3 is CASSLYPDTTGGLRGYTF. CDR3 bases: TGTGCCAGCAGTTTATACCCTGATACGACAGGGGGTTTACGTGGCTACACCTTC.

This clone was seen a few times. Here the CDR3 reads CASSSLGTNTIYF. In DNA, the CDR3 is TGTGCCAGCAGCTCCCTTGGGACGAACACCATATATTTT. The gene calls are TRBV13 and TRBJ1-3; D may be TRBD1 (5 bases). The CDR3 has 13 amino acids. V was pared by 4 bases and J by 7 bases, with 11 bases between. Germline CDR1 reads PRHDT; CDR2 reads FYEKMQ (reference sequence).

The chain combines TRBV5-1 with TRBJ2-5; 9 bases are a match to TRBD2. The germline gives CDR1 SGHRS, CDR2 YFSETQ. The CDR3 spans 14 residues. V shed 1 base, J shed 3 bases, and the junction held 1 base outside the gene matches. The DNA of the CDR3 is TGCGCCAGCAGCTTGTCTAGCGGGAAAGAGACCCAGTACTTC. It encodes CASSLSSGKETQYF.

The chain has TRBV29-1 and TRBJ1-1; a possible D gene is TRBD1 (6 bases). The CDR3 contains 12 residues. V lost 6 bases and J 3 bases, leaving 11 bases between the germline ends. Germline V gives CDR1 SQVTM, CDR2 ANQGSEA. The CDR3: CSVPGQHTEAFF. For the CDR3, the DNA is TGCAGCGTACCGGGACAACACACTGAAGCTTTCTTT.

The chain uses TRBV29-1 and TRBJ2-7; TRBD1 might be the D (5 bases). This CDR3 has 12 residues. Germline V gene sequence: CDR1 SQVTM, CDR2 ANQGSEA. V was trimmed by 6 bases and J by 5 bases, leaving 14 bases between them. CDR3 sequence reads: CSVSYSGNEQYF. DNA of the CDR3: TGCAGCGTGTCCTATTCAGGGAACGAGCAGTACTTC.

This clone was seen only once. The chain uses TRBV6-6 and TRBJ2-1, with 7 bases that match TRBD1. CDR3 size: 12 residues. Per germline, CDR1 MNHNY and CDR2 SVGAGI (reference sequence). The J segment lost 7 bases and the V segment lost 5 bases, leaving 2 bases of the junction unmatched. DNA for the CDR3: TGTGCCAGCAGTCCAGGGGGAAATGAGCAGTTCTTC. It specifies CASSPGGNEQFF.

This clone was picked up one time. Written as DNA, the CDR3 is TGTGCCAGCAGCTTAGCGGGGGGCGGTAACAATGAGCAGTTCTTC. Translation gives CASSLAGGGNNEQFF. This chain links TRBV7-9 with TRBJ2-1, with D perhaps TRBD1 or TRBD2 (6 bases each). The CDR3 sequence is 15 residues long. V lost 0 bases, J lost 5 bases, and 11 bases lay in between. The germline CDR1 and CDR2 sequences are SEHNR and FQNEAQ (reference sequence).

The chain carries TRBV7-9 and TRBJ2-7, with 10 bases identical to TRBD1. Trimming cost V 2 bases and J 1 base; bases outside gene matches: 2. Germline V gene data show CDR1 as SEHNR and CDR2 as FQNEAQ (reference sequence). CDR3 length: 15 amino acids. CDR3 in DNA: TGTGCCAGCAGCTTAATGGGACAGGGGTCCTACGAGCAGTACTTC. The encoded protein is CASSLMGQGSYEQYF.

The rearrangement uses TRBV30 and TRBJ2-7; D is possibly TRBD1 (6 bases). CDR1 is GTSNPN, CDR2 SVGIG, per germline (reference sequence). Trimming stripped 1 base from V and 0 bases from J, with 7 bases between. The CDR3 spans 13 residues. This CDR3 reads CAWSEGVSYEQYF. In nucleotides, the CDR3 is TGTGCCTGGAGTGAGGGGGTCTCCTACGAGCAGTACTTC. The full variable domain, its missing parts supplied by reference TRBV30 and TRBJ2-7, is SQTIHQWPATLVQPVGSPLSLECTVEGTSNPNLYWYRQAAGRGLQLLFYSVGIGQISSEVPQNLSASRPQDRQFILSSKKLLLSDSGFYLCAWSEGVSYEQYFGPGTRLTVT.

V gene TRBV27 combines with J gene TRBJ2-7; TRBD1 might be the D (5 bases). Per germline, CDR1 MNHEY and CDR2 SMNVEV (reference sequence). The CDR3 sequence is 12 residues long. Trimming took off 6 bases at V and 2 bases at J, with 8 bases between the two ends. In DNA, the CDR3 is TGTGCCAGCAGCTTAGGGGCCTACGAGCAGTACTTC. It specifies CASSLGAYEQYF.

This clone has more than one count but fewer than ten. The chain uses TRBV11-1 and TRBJ2-1; 12 bases map to TRBD1. Germline CDR1 SGHAT, CDR2 FQDESV (reference sequence). The CDR3 covers 15 residues. The ends lost 3 bases at V and 10 bases at J; junction bases unmatched: 7. The CDR3 sequence is CASSFPGQGAREQFF. DNA for the CDR3: TGTGCCAGCAGCTTTCCGGGACAGGGGGCTAGGGAGCAGTTCTTC.

The rearrangement joins TRBV5-6 to TRBJ2-7, with D maybe TRBD2 (7 bases). CDR3 length: 16 residues. Per the germline V gene, CDR1 is SGHDT and CDR2 is YYEEEE. V lost 2 bases and J 1 base, leaving 16 bases between the germline ends. In DNA form, the CDR3 reads TGTGCCAGCAGCTTTTTAACAGGGAGGGTATCCTACGAGCAGTACTTC. Translating gives CASSFLTGRVSYEQYF.

The chain is built from TRBV6-6 and TRBJ2-1; the D gene is possibly TRBD1 (5 bases). The V end was cut by 1 base, the J end by 5 bases, with 6 bases between. In germline, CDR1 is MNHNY, CDR2 SVGAGI (reference sequence). CDR3 size: 13 residues. CDR3 region: CASSYLGDNEQFF. The CDR3 coding sequence is TGTGCCAGCAGTTACTTAGGGGACAATGAGCAGTTCTTC.

This clone was detected once. CDR3 loop: CASSPGDRGDGYTF. DNA of the CDR3: TGTGCCAGCAGCCCCGGGGACAGGGGAGATGGCTACACCTTC. The rearrangement uses TRBV7-3 and TRBJ1-2; 10 bases agree with TRBD1. The germline CDR1 and CDR2 sequences are SGHTA and FQGTGA. V dropped 5 bases and J dropped 6; count of bases not matched to a gene: 6. The CDR3 contains 14 residues.

V gene TRBV9 combines with J gene TRBJ2-7; tentatively, D is TRBD2 (5 bases). Looked up from germline, CDR1 is SGDLS and CDR2 is YYNGEE. V lost 3 bases and J lost 7, with 14 bases in between. This CDR3 has 13 amino acids. DNA of the CDR3: TGTGCCAGCAGCGGAAAGGACTCGTGGGAGCAGTACTTC. This translates into CASSGKDSWEQYF.

The chain combines TRBV7-9 with TRBJ2-7; no clear D gene. V was pared by 3 bases and J by 3 bases, with 9 bases between. The CDR3 has 13 amino acids. Germline loops: CDR1 SEHNR, CDR2 FQNEAQ (reference sequence). The CDR3 region has the DNA TGTGCCAGCAGCTTGGACGGAAACTACGAGCAGTACTTC. This gives the protein CASSLDGNYEQYF.

V gene TRBV5-6 combines with J gene TRBJ2-7, with no clear D. Germline CDR1 and CDR2: SGHDT and YYEEEE. The CDR3 loop spans 13 amino acids. The V and J ends lost 0 bases and 7 bases respectively, with 11 bases between them. The CDR3 protein is CASSLGRLGEQYF. The CDR3 DNA is TGTGCCAGCAGCTTGGGCAGGCTCGGAGAGCAGTACTTC.

This clone was recorded only once. The J gene is TRBJ2-7, the V gene TRBV13; D possibly uses TRBD1 or TRBD2 (7 bases each). Trimming pared 5 bases from V and 6 bases from J, leaving 14 bases between. The CDR3 contains 13 residues. In germline, CDR1 is PRHDT, CDR2 FYEKMQ (reference sequence). The CDR3 is CASSAGGRVEQYF. The CDR3 bases are TGTGCCAGCAGCGCAGGGGGGAGGGTCGAGCAGTACTTC.